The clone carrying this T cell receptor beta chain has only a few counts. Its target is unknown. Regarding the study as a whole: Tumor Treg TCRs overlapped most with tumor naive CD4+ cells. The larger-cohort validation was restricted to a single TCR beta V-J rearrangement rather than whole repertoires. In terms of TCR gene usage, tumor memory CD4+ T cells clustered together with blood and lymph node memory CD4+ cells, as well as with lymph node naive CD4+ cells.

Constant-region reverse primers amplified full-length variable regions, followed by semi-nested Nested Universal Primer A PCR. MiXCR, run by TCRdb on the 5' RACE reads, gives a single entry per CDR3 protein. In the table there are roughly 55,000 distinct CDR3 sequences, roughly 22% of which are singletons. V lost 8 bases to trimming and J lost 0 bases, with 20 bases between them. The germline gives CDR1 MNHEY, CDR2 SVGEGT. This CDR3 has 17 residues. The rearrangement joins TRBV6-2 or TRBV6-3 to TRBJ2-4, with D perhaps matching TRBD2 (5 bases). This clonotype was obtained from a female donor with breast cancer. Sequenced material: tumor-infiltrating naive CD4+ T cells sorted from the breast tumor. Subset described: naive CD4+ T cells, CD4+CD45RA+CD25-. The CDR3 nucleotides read TGTGCCAGCGGAAAAGCAGACTACCTGAAAGCCAAAAACATTCAGTACTTC. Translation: CASGKADYLKAKNIQYF.